This T cell receptor (beta chain) was retrieved from a study of blood T cell repertoires in COVID-19. The CDR3 is 15 residues long. The germline CDR1 and CDR2 sequences are SGHDN and FVKESK. J was trimmed by 8 bases and V by 4 bases; bases with no gene match: 11. The table came from immunoSEQ multiplex PCR; TCRdb's copy has only in-frame clones and leaves some out. The sample records about 340,000 clones, 65% to 90% being singletons. This sequence joins TRBV14 and TRBJ1-2; 9 bases line up with TRBD1. This clonotype originated in a woman in her thirties or forties with acute COVID-19. Material: PBMCs or T cells enriched from blood (not recorded which). CDR3 bases: TGTGCCAGCAGCCCCGGGCGGACAGGGGTTTGGGGCTACACCTTC. Translated, it gives CASSPGRTGVWGYTF.